This is a list of T cell receptor beta chains from one sample in a study of STAT3 mutations in large granular lymphocyte leukemia. Some clones are missing from TCRdb's copy, which holds only in-frame ones; the method was immunoSEQ multiplex PCR. The table has roughly 38,000 clones, around nine tenths seen once. The sample consisted of PBMCs. These receptor sequences come from a human donor with T large granular lymphocyte leukemia. Some clones in this sample may be carry-over from other donors' samples. CDR3s include the opening cysteine and the closing phenylalanine or tryptophan. D genes are given only for firm matches. Where a row states a size, it is once, few, many or the class of an expanded clone; other rows omit it.

D gene	V gene	J gene	clone size	CDR3 DNA	CDR3 protein
TRBD1	TRBV19	TRBJ1-2	.	TGTGCCAGTCTAAGGGGACAGGGGAACTATGGCTACACCTTC	CASLRGQGNYGYTF
TRBD1	TRBV11-2	TRBJ2-5	once	TGTGCCAGCAGCCTGGGACAGGTGGAGACCCAGTACTTC	CASSLGQVETQYF
.	TRBV5-6	TRBJ1-1	.	TGTGCCAGCAGCCCCCGGAGGAGAACTGAAGCTTTCTTT	CASSPRRRTEAFF
.	TRBV4-1	TRBJ1-5	.	TGCGCCAGCAGCGGTGGGGGCCAGCCCCAGCATTTT	CASSGGGQPQHF
.	TRBV15	TRBJ2-7	.	TGTGCCACCAGCAGAGAGGGGTTCTGGAACGAGCAGTACTTC	CATSREGFWNEQYF
.	TRBV7-9	TRBJ2-7	.	TGTGCCAGCAGCTTAGGAGGCAGCCGCGAGCAGTACTTC	CASSLGGSREQYF
.	TRBV7-9	TRBJ2-5	.	TGTGCCAGCAGCTTAGAGCTGGGGTCCCAGTACTTC	CASSLELGSQYF
TRBD2	TRBV7-2	TRBJ2-1	.	TGTGCCAGCAGCTGGGTAGCGGGGGCCGGCCGCAATGAGCAGTTCTTC	CASSWVAGAGRNEQFF
.	TRBV5-1	TRBJ1-2	.	TGCGCCAGCAGCTTGGGGTTGGGGAACTATGGCTACACCTTC	CASSLGLGNYGYTF
TRBD1	TRBV7-9	TRBJ1-1	.	TGTGCCAGCATGCCCGGACAGGGGGCCTTCGAAGCTTTCTTT	CASMPGQGAFEAFF
.	TRBV25-1	TRBJ1-6	.	TGTGCCAGCAGGGCCGGGACACAAAATAATTCACCCCTCCACTTT	CASRAGTQNNSPLHF
.	TRBV7-2	TRBJ1-5	.	TGTGCCAGCAGCTTAGGAGGTCAGCCCCAGCATTTT	CASSLGGQPQHF
.	TRBV30	TRBJ1-6	.	TGTGCCTGGAGGGCAGCCTATAATTCACCCCTCCACTTT	CAWRAAYNSPLHF
.	TRBV5-4	TRBJ2-5	.	TGTGCCAGCAGCTTGATCGGGGAGACCCAGTACTTC	CASSLIGETQYF
TRBD1	TRBV29-1	TRBJ1-2	.	TGCAGCGTTGTCGGACAGGGGGCTTATTATGGCTACACCTTC	CSVVGQGAYYGYTF
TRBD2	TRBV6-6	TRBJ2-5	.	TGTGCCAGCAGTCAGACCATTCCGGGGGGGACCCAGTACTTC	CASSQTIPGGTQYF
.	TRBV18	TRBJ1-5	.	TGTGCCAGCTCACCGACAGGAGATAGCAATCAGCCCCAGCATTTT	CASSPTGDSNQPQHF
.	TRBV7-9	TRBJ1-2	.	TGTGCCAGCAGCGCCCCACTGGACTATGGCTACACCTTC	CASSAPLDYGYTF
.	TRBV7-2	TRBJ1-1	.	TGTGCCAGCAGCTTAATCCTGAACACTGAAGCTTTCTTT	CASSLILNTEAFF
TRBD1	TRBV30	TRBJ1-6	.	TGTGCCTGGAGGGACAGGGGAAATTCACCCCTCCACTTT	CAWRDRGNSPLHF
.	TRBV7-9	TRBJ1-2	.	TGTGCCAGCAGCTTCCAGGTCGGAAACGGCTACACCTTC	CASSFQVGNGYTF
.	TRBV27	TRBJ1-2	.	TGTGCCAGCACCTCCGGGACCGCGAGGAGTAACTATGGCTACACCTTC	CASTSGTARSNYGYTF
TRBD2	TRBV29-1	TRBJ2-1	.	TGCAGCGTTGAACCGGGGGGGGATGAGCAGTTCTTC	CSVEPGGDEQFF
TRBD1	TRBV28	TRBJ1-6	.	TGTGCCAGCAGTTCCCCGGGACAGTTCGCACCCCTCCACTTT	CASSSPGQFAPLHF
.	TRBV28	TRBJ1-2	.	TGTGCCAGCAGATACACCACTAACTATGGCTACACCTTC	CASRYTTNYGYTF